These 15 T cell receptor beta chains came from one sample sequenced in a study of blood T cell repertoires in COVID-19. Generated by immunoSEQ multiplex PCR, the TCRdb table keeps only in-frame clones and is missing some. The sample yields 250,000 to 350,000 clones, roughly 90% seen once. What was sequenced was peripheral blood. The receptors here all came from a woman in her twenties or thirties with COVID-19, enrolled during active disease.

The chain couples TRBV6-2 or TRBV6-3 to TRBJ1-2; D remains ambiguous. The V and J ends lost 4 bases and 3 bases respectively, with 18 bases between them. The germline gives CDR1 MNHEY, CDR2 SVGEGT. CDR3 size: 16 residues. This CDR3 is CASSFAQSLFYYGYTF. The CDR3 bases are TGTGCCAGCAGTTTTGCACAGTCCCTATTTTACTATGGCTACACCTTC.

The V gene is TRBV19, the J gene TRBJ2-7; perhaps TRBD2 as D (6 bases). Between the trimmed V and J ends, which lost 5 bases and 2 bases, there was a span of 16 bases. The germline gives CDR1 LNHDA, CDR2 SQIVND (reference sequence). The CDR3 contains 15 residues. CDR3 protein: CASSVTSSFTYEQYF. For the CDR3, the DNA is TGTGCCAGTAGTGTAACTAGCTCCTTCACCTACGAGCAGTACTTC.

The chain recombines TRBV14 with TRBJ1-2; no clear D. Between the trimmed V and J ends, which lost 0 bases and 9 bases, there was a span of 8 bases. CDR3 length equals 12 residues. CDR1 and CDR2 from the germline V gene are SGHDN and FVKESK. This CDR3 reads CASSQDRVSYTF. CDR3 DNA sequence: TGTGCCAGCAGCCAAGATCGGGTTAGCTACACCTTC.

The rearrangement uses TRBV2 and TRBJ1-2; weak D call: TRBD1 (5 bases). Germline assignment: CDR1 SNHLY and CDR2 FYNNEI. Trimming stripped 7 bases from V and 3 bases from J, with 21 bases between. This CDR3 has 16 amino acids. The CDR3 here is CASKGRTLDADYGYTF. DNA for the CDR3: TGTGCCAGCAAGGGGCGCACCTTGGACGCAGACTATGGCTACACCTTC.

V is TRBV21-1 and J is TRBJ2-3; TRBD2 is the table's D call, not checked against the DNA. TRBV21-1 is designated a pseudogene. This CDR3 has 16 amino acids. The CDR3 sequence is CASSNPWDSSFDTQYF. CDR3 bases: TGTGCCAGCAGCAATCCGTGGGACTCCTCTTTCGATACGCAGTATTTT.

CDR3 coding DNA: TGTGCCAGCGCCCGAACAGGGAATCAGCCCCAGCATTTT. Amino acid sequence: CASARTGNQPQHF. The V gene is TRBV6-5, the J gene TRBJ1-5, with D perhaps matching TRBD1 (6 bases). Germline lookup yields CDR1 MNHEY and CDR2 SVGAGI. V was shortened by 8 bases and J by 4 bases, with 12 bases between the two germline ends. CDR3 length equals 13 residues.

The V call is TRBV7-9, the J call TRBJ2-7; D perhaps matches TRBD2 (7 bases). V lost 2 bases, J lost 6 bases, and 14 bases lay in between. The CDR3 is made up of 14 amino acids. CDR1 is SEHNR and CDR2 is FQNEAQ in the germline V gene (reference sequence). The CDR3 bases are TGTGCCAGCAGCTTACGCAGGGAGGGGGGCGAGCAGTACTTC. Translated: CASSLRREGGEQYF. The variable domain in full, completed from reference TRBV7-9 and TRBJ2-7, reads DTGVSQNPRHKITKRGQNVTFRCDPISEHNRLYWYRQTLGQGPEFLTYFQNEAQLEKSRLLSDRFSAERPKGSFSTLEIQRTEQGDSAMYLCASSLRREGGEQYFGPGTRLTVT.

This chain uses TRBV7-2 with TRBJ1-2; TRBD1 is a possible D gene (5 bases). This CDR3 contains 14 residues. Trimming shortened V by 1 base and J by 8 bases, and 14 bases separated the two germline ends. The germline CDR1 and CDR2 sequences are SGHTA and FQGNSA. The CDR3: CASSLGGGEEGYTF. The CDR3 coding sequence is TGTGCCAGCAGCTTAGGGGGGGGTGAAGAGGGCTACACCTTC.

The chain uses TRBV15 and TRBJ1-2; D not certain. The CDR3 is made up of 14 amino acids. The V end lost 2 bases, the J end lost 3 bases, and 10 bases lay between the germline ends. CDR1 LNHNV and CDR2 YYDKDF come from the germline V gene (reference sequence). CDR3 sequence reads: CATSRTQEYYGYTF. For the CDR3, the DNA is TGTGCCACCAGCAGAACCCAGGAATACTATGGCTACACCTTC.

V and J are TRBV5-1 and TRBJ1-6; 7 nucleotides agree with TRBD1. CDR1 and CDR2 from the germline V gene are SGHRS and YFSETQ. V shed 4 bases and J 10 bases; nucleotides not matched to a gene: 8. The CDR3 has 14 residues. CDR3 nucleotide sequence: TGCGCCAGCAGCGCGGAGACAGGGAGATCACCCCTCCACTTT. It codes for CASSAETGRSPLHF. The full variable domain, completed using reference TRBV5-1 and TRBJ1-6, is KAGVTQTPRYLIKTRGQQVTLSCSPISGHRSVSWYQQTPGQGLQFLFEYFSETQRNKGNFPGRFSGRQFSNSRSEMNVSTLELGDSALYLCASSAETGRSPLHFGNGTRLTVT.

The chain carries TRBV7-3 and TRBJ1-1; the match to TRBD1 covers 10 bases. The CDR3 consists of 13 residues. Germline loops: CDR1 SGHTA, CDR2 FQGTGA. J gave up 7 bases and V 5 bases, and 4 bases lay outside the gene matches. The CDR3 protein is CASSRGTGVEAFF. The CDR3 DNA follows: TGTGCCAGCAGCAGAGGGACAGGGGTTGAAGCTTTCTTT.

The J gene is TRBJ1-1, the V gene TRBV30, with 7 bases identical to TRBD1. The germline CDR1 and CDR2 sequences are GTSNPN and SVGIG (reference sequence). This CDR3 region has 12 residues. The CDR3 region has the DNA TGTGCGATGAGACAGGGGAACACTGAAGCTTTCTTT. Its protein is CAMRQGNTEAFF.

The chain links TRBV7-7 to TRBJ2-5, with 10 bases matching TRBD1. CDR3 length: 15 residues. Germline CDR1 is SSHAT and CDR2 is FNYEAQ (reference sequence). Losses at the gene ends were 5 bases for V and 5 bases for J; bases not matched to a gene: 8. CDR3 protein: CASSAGTGEGETQYF. CDR3 in DNA: TGTGCCAGCAGCGCCGGGACAGGGGAAGGGGAGACCCAGTACTTC.

V gene TRBV30 combines with J gene TRBJ2-7; 10 nucleotides align to TRBD1. The J segment lost 6 bases and the V segment lost 7 bases, leaving 9 bases of the junction unmatched. Germline V CDR1 and CDR2: GTSNPN, SVGIG (reference sequence). The CDR3 is 13 amino acids. This CDR3 reads CALNRDRGSEQYF. The CDR3 region has the DNA TGTGCCTTGAACCGGGACAGGGGATCCGAGCAGTACTTC.

This clone was seen a few times. This chain connects TRBV5-1 to TRBJ1-1; 11 bases agree with TRBD1. V lost 2 bases, J lost 6 bases, and 6 bases stayed unmatched. CDR1 and CDR2 (germline): SGHRS, YFSETQ. This CDR3 is built from 15 residues. The CDR3 coding sequence is TGCGCCAGCAGCTTAAGGGAGGGACAGGGGGCTGAAGCTTTCTTT. Translation: CASSLREGQGAEAFF.